This T cell receptor beta chain was captured by sequencing in a study of lymphopenia after photon versus proton radiotherapy. Whole-study findings and limits: After the lymphocyte nadir, photon-treated repertoires showed oligoclonal expansion, especially of CD8+ Temra cells. Only patients who died were analyzed for survival; proton advantage is unproven. Post-nadir TCR diversity decline inversely tracked overall survival among those who died. Under photons, naive T cells and diversity fell while effector/memory populations rose.

Libraries were prepared by immunoSEQ multiplex PCR; TCRdb keeps only in-frame clonotypes and omits some of them. The data contain 20,000 or so clones, roughly 91% of them singletons. Notes on this clone: The antigen remains unidentified.

This CDR3 spans 16 amino acids. Germline V CDR1 and CDR2: SGHAT, FQNNGV. V lost 0 bases, J lost 10 bases, and 6 bases stayed unmatched. The sample here was peripheral blood, taken from a patient treated with proton-based radiotherapy. The clonotype was recovered from a woman between 65 and 79 years old with pancreatic cancer. Some clones in this sample may be carry-over from other donors' samples. V is TRBV11-2 and J is TRBJ2-1; TRBD2 matches 13 bases. CDR3 sequence: CASSLEGTSGTAEQFF. CDR3 nucleotides: TGTGCCAGCAGCTTAGAAGGGACTAGCGGGACTGCGGAGCAGTTCTTC.